This T cell receptor (beta chain) came from a study of graft-versus-host responses after intestinal transplantation. Across the whole study: Every one of the recipients received anti-thymocyte globulin induction and afterwards took tacrolimus and steroids for around 3 years.

This CDR3 is 16 amino acids long. Germline CDR1 SGHRS, CDR2 YFSETQ. V shed 3 bases, J shed 4 bases, and the junction held 11 bases outside the gene matches. Notes on this clone: Different DNA sequences within this sample yield the same CDR3.

Assay: immunoSEQ multiplex PCR; the TCRdb copy retains only in-frame clones and omits some. This table has 9,500 to 10,000 clones, approximately 90% appearing once. The chain joins TRBV5-1 to TRBJ2-3, with 7 nucleotides matching TRBD2. This clonotype originated in a human patient who received an intestinal transplant, so some T cells may come from the graft donor. The specimen comprised PBMCs, sampled approximately 46 days after intestinal transplant. The CDR3 here is CASSSIGGGSADTQYF. The CDR3 bases are TGCGCCAGCAGCTCCATTGGGGGGGGGTCGGCAGATACGCAGTATTTT.